These 23 T cell receptor beta chains were all obtained from the same sample, sequenced in a study of T cell responses to AZD1222 COVID-19 vaccine. Profiling relied on immunoSEQ multiplex PCR, and the TCRdb table lists in-frame clones only, not all of them. The repertoire consists of fewer than 250,000 clones, with under 95% occurring once and the leading ten covering about 1%. This specimen consisted of peripheral blood, obtained on day 0 of MenACWY control vaccination. The receptors were sampled from an adult in good health.

This clone appeared once. The chain has TRBV10-2 and TRBJ2-1, with 9 bases that match TRBD2. Germline V gene sequence: CDR1 WSHSY, CDR2 SAAADI. The trim removed 6 bases at V and 0 bases at J, leaving 18 bases unmatched. This CDR3 region has 20 residues. The CDR3: CASRPSSGGHALSSYNEQFF. Written as DNA, the CDR3 is TGCGCCAGCAGGCCCTCAAGCGGGGGGCACGCACTGAGCTCCTACAATGAGCAGTTCTTC.

The chain recombines TRBV19 with TRBJ1-2; D is possibly TRBD1 (6 bases). The CDR3 is 13 residues long. Germline-derived CDR1 and CDR2 are LNHDA and SQIVND (reference sequence). V dropped 4 bases and J dropped 4 bases, with 10 bases sitting between them. CDR3 nucleotides: TGTGCCAGTAGTAGAGACAGGCGCTATGGCTACACCTTC. Amino acid sequence: CASSRDRRYGYTF. The full variable domain, in which reference TRBV19 and TRBJ1-2 provide the parts outside the CDR3, is DGGITQSPKYLFRKEGQNVTLSCEQNLNHDAMYWYRQDPGQGLRLIYYSQIVNDFQKGDIAEGYSVSREKKESFPLTVTSAQKNPTAFYLCASSRDRRYGYTFGSGTRLTVV.

CDR3 bases: TGTGCCAGCGGTCGACAGGGTTACACTGAAGCTTTCTTT. Its protein is CASGRQGYTEAFF. The rearrangement joins TRBV28 to TRBJ1-1, with TRBD1 identical over 7 bases. Germline V gives CDR1 MDHEN, CDR2 SYDVKM. The CDR3 extends over 13 amino acids. Trimming cost V 8 bases and J 3 bases; bases outside gene matches: 6.

The J gene is TRBJ1-1, the V gene TRBV13, with TRBD1 as a possible D gene (6 bases). V was shortened by 0 bases and J by 3 bases, with 8 bases between the two germline ends. This CDR3 has 14 residues. CDR1 PRHDT and CDR2 FYEKMQ come from the germline V gene (reference sequence). Here the CDR3 reads CASSLGRGDTEAFF. The CDR3 DNA follows: TGTGCCAGCAGCTTAGGCAGGGGAGACACTGAAGCTTTCTTT.

CDR3 nucleotide sequence: TGTGCCAGCAGCGTAGCCCCCACAGGGTCTGAAGCTTTCTTT. Amino acids: CASSVAPTGSEAFF. The chain recombines TRBV9 with TRBJ1-1; possibly TRBD1 for D (6 bases). This CDR3 has 14 residues. Germline V gene sequence: CDR1 SGDLS, CDR2 YYNGEE. V was pared by 0 bases and J by 6 bases, with 12 bases between.

V gene TRBV2 combines with J gene TRBJ1-3; D not resolved. This CDR3 has 17 residues. Germline V CDR1 and CDR2: SNHLY, FYNNEI. The ends were cut back, 6 bases at V and 0 bases at J, with 18 bases in the middle. The CDR3 loop is CASSVHPIHRSGNTIYF. In DNA form, the CDR3 reads TGTGCCAGCAGCGTCCACCCTATACACCGCTCTGGAAACACCATATATTTT.

J is TRBJ1-2 and V is TRBV6-5; D gene ambiguous. Germline assignment: CDR1 MNHEY and CDR2 SVGAGI. The CDR3 sequence is 14 residues long. V lost 2 bases to trimming and J lost 5 bases, with 12 bases between them. The CDR3 here is CASSYVQGGYGYTF. In DNA form, the CDR3 reads TGTGCCAGCAGTTACGTACAAGGCGGATATGGCTACACCTTC.

The J gene is TRBJ1-5, the V gene TRBV6-5; 9 bases align to TRBD1. Germline V gene data show CDR1 as MNHEY and CDR2 as SVGAGI. This CDR3 has 15 amino acids. The trim removed 2 bases at V and 6 bases at J, leaving 5 bases unmatched. The CDR3 protein is CASSYGGQGGQPQHF. The CDR3 nucleotides are TGTGCCAGCAGTTACGGGGGACAGGGCGGTCAGCCCCAGCATTTT.

This clone was seen a single time. V is TRBV6-1 and J is TRBJ2-7; D possibly matches TRBD1 or TRBD2 (5 bases each). V dropped 3 bases and J dropped 2 bases, with 14 bases sitting between them. The CDR3 loop spans 15 amino acids. The V gene's germline CDR1 is MNHNS and CDR2 SASEGT. CDR3 in amino acids: CASSEPGTVTYEQYF. DNA for the CDR3: TGTGCCAGCAGTGAGCCGGGGACCGTGACCTACGAGCAGTACTTC.

This chain links TRBV27 with TRBJ2-3, with unresolved D. In germline, CDR1 is MNHEY, CDR2 SMNVEV (reference sequence). The V and J ends lost 6 bases and 0 bases respectively, with 7 bases between them. The CDR3 runs to 13 residues. The CDR3 is CASRETSTDTQYF. CDR3 bases: TGTGCCAGCAGAGAAACTAGCACAGATACGCAGTATTTT.

The rearrangement uses TRBV5-1 and TRBJ2-4; 8 bases are a match to TRBD1. The ends lost 0 bases at V and 14 bases at J; junction bases unmatched: 13. This CDR3 region has 15 residues. Germline values: CDR1 SGHRS, CDR2 YFSETQ. The CDR3 region is CASSLEPGQVPREYF. In nucleotides, the CDR3 is TGCGCCAGCAGCTTGGAACCGGGACAGGTACCACGAGAGTACTTC. The variable domain in full, with the rest retrieved from reference TRBV5-1 and TRBJ2-4, is KAGVTQTPRYLIKTRGQQVTLSCSPISGHRSVSWYQQTPGQGLQFLFEYFSETQRNKGNFPGRFSGRQFSNSRSEMNVSTLELGDSALYLCASSLEPGQVPREYFGAGTRLSVL.

This chain connects TRBV5-1 to TRBJ2-7; D call uncertain. The V end was cut by 3 bases, the J end by 7 bases, with 14 bases between. The CDR3 runs to 13 residues. Germline CDR1 and CDR2: SGHRS and YFSETQ. In DNA form, the CDR3 reads TGCGCCAGCAGCTCTTGGACGGGTGGAGAGCAGTACTTC. Its translation: CASSSWTGGEQYF.

V gene TRBV20-1 combines with J gene TRBJ1-6; 11 nucleotides align to TRBD1. Germline values: CDR1 DFQATT, CDR2 SNEGSKA (reference sequence). Trimming cost V 3 bases and J 4 bases; bases outside gene matches: 5. The CDR3 spans 16 residues. The CDR3 DNA follows: TGCAGTGCTAGTGGACAGGGGGCTCGGTATAATTCACCCCTCCACTTT. Amino acids: CSASGQGARYNSPLHF.

The chain couples TRBV19 to TRBJ1-1; the D is unclear. Germline V gene sequence: CDR1 LNHDA, CDR2 SQIVND (reference sequence). The V gene lost 3 bases and the J gene lost 2 bases, with 7 bases spanning the gap. CDR3 size: 13 residues. CDR3 sequence: CASSMSANTEAFF. The CDR3 DNA is TGTGCCAGTAGTATGTCCGCTAACACTGAAGCTTTCTTT.

The V gene is TRBV18, the J gene TRBJ1-1, with D maybe TRBD1 (6 bases). V shed 5 bases and J shed 1 base, with 14 bases lying between them. Germline CDR1 is KGHSH and CDR2 is LQKENI. The CDR3 runs 15 residues. Written as DNA, the CDR3 is TGTGCCAGCTCAACCATACAGGGAGAGAACACTGAAGCTTTCTTT. This codes for CASSTIQGENTEAFF.

The CDR3 loop is CAWSNGGADTQYF. DNA for the CDR3: TGTGCCTGGAGTAACGGGGGGGCTGATACGCAGTATTTT. V is TRBV30 and J is TRBJ2-3; TRBD2 matches 8 bases. Looked up from germline, CDR1 is GTSNPN and CDR2 is SVGIG (reference sequence). The CDR3 totals 13 residues. Trimming took 2 bases from V and 6 from J; bases not matched to a gene: 4.

The chain uses TRBV2 and TRBJ1-2; D is unclear. Trimming removed 3 bases from V and 4 bases from J, with 12 bases in between. The CDR3 has 14 amino acids. Germline assignment: CDR1 SNHLY and CDR2 FYNNEI. This CDR3 is CASSERPGVYGYTF. In DNA, the CDR3 is TGTGCCAGCAGTGAGCGGCCAGGAGTCTATGGCTACACCTTC.

The CDR3 DNA sequence: TGTGCCAGCAGCCTACGGACAAGCTATGAAAAACTGTTTTTT. Its protein product is CASSLRTSYEKLFF. The chain joins TRBV3-1 (or the pseudogene TRBV3-2) to TRBJ1-4; perhaps TRBD1 as D (5 bases). This CDR3 comprises 14 residues. CDR1 LGHDT and CDR2 YNNKEL come from the germline V gene (reference sequence). V was trimmed by 4 bases and J by 6 bases, leaving 12 bases between them.

This chain links TRBV18 with TRBJ2-6; no definite D call. The germline V and J ends were trimmed by 5 bases and 3 bases, with 11 bases remaining between them. The CDR3 totals 15 residues. Per the germline V gene, CDR1 is KGHSH and CDR2 is LQKENI. The CDR3 DNA reads TGTGCCAGCTCAGCCCATCCGGTTGGGGCCAACGTCCTGACTTTC. This encodes CASSAHPVGANVLTF.

This chain uses TRBV12-3 or TRBV12-4 with TRBJ2-1, with 10 bases lining up with TRBD1. Trimming removed 5 bases from V and 8 bases from J; junction bases left unmatched: 3. The CDR3 covers 13 residues. The CDR3: CASSRDRGDEQFF. The CDR3 region has the DNA TGTGCCAGCAGTAGGGACAGGGGCGATGAGCAGTTCTTC.

The chain carries TRBV6-5 and TRBJ2-3, with 9 nucleotides matching TRBD1. The CDR3 contains 15 residues. After removal of 6 bases from V and 3 bases from J, the junction contained 7 bases not matched to a gene. Germline values: CDR1 MNHEY, CDR2 SVGAGI. CDR3: CASSQGTGRTDTQYF. As DNA, the CDR3 is TGTGCCAGCAGCCAAGGGACAGGGAGGACAGATACGCAGTATTTT.

This clone was detected once. J is TRBJ1-1 and V is TRBV7-8, with 7 bases fitting TRBD1. With V trimmed by 6 bases and J by 11 bases, 18 bases remained unmatched. Germline lookup yields CDR1 SGHVS and CDR2 FQNEAQ. The CDR3 is 15 residues long. CDR3 coding DNA: TGTGCCAGCAGAAAATCGGGACAGCTTTTGGCAGGGGCTTTCTTT. Amino acid sequence: CASRKSGQLLAGAFF.

This clone appeared once. The gene calls are TRBV4-1 and TRBJ2-7; D is ambiguous. The CDR3 is 18 amino acids. Germline CDR1 is MGHRA and CDR2 is YSYEKL. Deletions cut 0 bases from V and 8 bases from J, with 26 bases between. This chain's CDR3 is CASSQDPAVIGYVTKQYF. The CDR3 region has the DNA TGCGCCAGCAGCCAAGATCCGGCAGTTATCGGTTACGTTACGAAGCAGTACTTC.